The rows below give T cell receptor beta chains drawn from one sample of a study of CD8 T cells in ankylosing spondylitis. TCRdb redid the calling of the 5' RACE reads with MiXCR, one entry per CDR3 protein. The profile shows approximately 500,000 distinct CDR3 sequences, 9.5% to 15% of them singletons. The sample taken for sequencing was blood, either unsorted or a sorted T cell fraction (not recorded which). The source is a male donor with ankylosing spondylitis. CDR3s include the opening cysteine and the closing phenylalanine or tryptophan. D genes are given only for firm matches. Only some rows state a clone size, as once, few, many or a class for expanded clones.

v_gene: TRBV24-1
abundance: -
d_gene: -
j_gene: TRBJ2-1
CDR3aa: CATSMIGVANEQFF
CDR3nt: TGTGCCACCAGTATGATCGGGGTTGCCAATGAGCAGTTCTTC

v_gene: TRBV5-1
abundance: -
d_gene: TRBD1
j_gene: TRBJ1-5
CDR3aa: CASSLQGLGSNQPQHF
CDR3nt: TGCGCCAGCAGCTTACAGGGGCTGGGGAGCAATCAGCCCCAGCATTTT

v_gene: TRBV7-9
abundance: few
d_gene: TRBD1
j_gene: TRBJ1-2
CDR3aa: CASSDRDRVPVYGYTF
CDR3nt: TGTGCCAGCAGCGACCGGGACAGGGTTCCCGTCTATGGCTACACCTTC

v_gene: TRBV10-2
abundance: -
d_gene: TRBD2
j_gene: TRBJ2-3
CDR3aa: CASTRTSGSTDTQYF
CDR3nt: TGCGCCAGCACTAGGACTAGCGGGAGCACAGATACGCAGTATTTT

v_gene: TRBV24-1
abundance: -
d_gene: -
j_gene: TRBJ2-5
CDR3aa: CATSAPGHQETQYF
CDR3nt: TGTGCCACCAGTGCCCCCGGCCACCAAGAGACCCAGTACTTC

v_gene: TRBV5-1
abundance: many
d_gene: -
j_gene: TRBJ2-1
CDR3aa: CASSLTLNRVRFRSYNEQFF
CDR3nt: TGCGCCAGCAGCTTGACCCTGAACAGGGTACGGTTCCGCTCCTACAATGAGCAGTTCTTC

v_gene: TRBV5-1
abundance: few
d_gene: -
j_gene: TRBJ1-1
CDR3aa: CASSWGVGDTEAFF
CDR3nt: TGCGCCAGCAGCTGGGGAGTCGGGGACACTGAAGCTTTCTTT

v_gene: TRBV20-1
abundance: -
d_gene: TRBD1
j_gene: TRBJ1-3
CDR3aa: CSATRDREPGNTIYF
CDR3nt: TGCAGTGCTACGCGGGACAGGGAACCTGGAAACACCATATATTTT

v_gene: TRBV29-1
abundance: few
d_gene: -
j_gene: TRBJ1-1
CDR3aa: CSVAGEQRAFF
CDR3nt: TGCAGCGTTGCGGGGGAGCAACGGGCTTTCTTT

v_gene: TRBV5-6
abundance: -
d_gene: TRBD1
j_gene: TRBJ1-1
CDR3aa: CASSFRDRRLTEAFF
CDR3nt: TGTGCCAGCAGCTTCCGGGACAGGCGATTAACTGAAGCTTTCTTT

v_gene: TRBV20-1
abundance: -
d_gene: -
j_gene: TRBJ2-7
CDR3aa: CSAIRPLTYEQYF
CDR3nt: TGCAGTGCCATACGCCCCCTCACCTACGAGCAGTACTTC

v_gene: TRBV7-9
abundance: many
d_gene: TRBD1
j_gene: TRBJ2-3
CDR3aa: CASSWGQGGTDTQYF
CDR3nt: TGTGCCAGCAGCTGGGGACAGGGAGGCACAGATACGCAGTATTTT

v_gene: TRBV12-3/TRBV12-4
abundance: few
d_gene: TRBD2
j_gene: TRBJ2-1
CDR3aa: CASSTWASGSYNEQFF
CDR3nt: TGTGCCAGCAGTACGTGGGCTAGCGGATCCTACAATGAGCAGTTCTTC

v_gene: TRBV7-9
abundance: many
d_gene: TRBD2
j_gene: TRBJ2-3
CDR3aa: CASSLGLAGFTDTQYF
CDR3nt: TGTGCCAGCAGCTTGGGACTAGCGGGGTTCACAGATACGCAGTATTTT

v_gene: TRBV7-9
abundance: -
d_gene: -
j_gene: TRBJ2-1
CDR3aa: CASSSPDWVSYDNEQFF
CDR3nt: TGTGCCAGCAGCTCCCCCGATTGGGTTTCTTACGACAATGAGCAGTTCTTC

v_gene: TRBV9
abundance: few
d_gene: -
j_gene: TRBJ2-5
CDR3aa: CASSVTVSGTQYF
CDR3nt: TGTGCCAGCAGCGTGACAGTGAGTGGGACCCAGTACTTC

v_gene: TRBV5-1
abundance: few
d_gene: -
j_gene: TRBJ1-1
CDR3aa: CASSREGVGTEAFF
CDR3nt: TGCGCCAGCAGCCGGGAGGGGGTGGGCACTGAAGCTTTCTTT

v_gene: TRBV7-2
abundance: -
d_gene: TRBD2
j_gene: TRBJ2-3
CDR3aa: CASSHSGLTDTQYF
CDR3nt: TGTGCCAGCAGCCATAGCGGGTTAACAGATACGCAGTATTTT

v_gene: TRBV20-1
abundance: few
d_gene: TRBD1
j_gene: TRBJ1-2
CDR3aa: CSASKQGMGGYTF
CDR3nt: TGCAGTGCTAGTAAACAGGGGATGGGGGGCTACACCTTC

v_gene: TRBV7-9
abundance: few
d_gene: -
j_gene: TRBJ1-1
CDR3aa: CASSLMGATEAFF
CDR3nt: TGTGCCAGCAGCTTAATGGGGGCCACTGAAGCTTTCTTT